This is a list of T cell receptor beta chains from one sample in a study of blood T cell repertoires in COVID-19. Repertoires were generated with immunoSEQ multiplex PCR, while TCRdb's copy carries only in-frame clones and drops some. The sample records around 200,000 clones, approximately 87% being singletons. What was sequenced was peripheral blood. All receptors derive from a man aged 40-55 years with active or convalescent COVID-19. Each CDR3 is given with its conserved first and last residue. Each record gives: clone size, J gene, D gene, V gene, CDR3 DNA, CDR3 protein. A D gene is named only where the DNA matches it firmly. For some rows the clone size is stated as once, few or many, or as a class when expanded; others skip it.

size: -
J: TRBJ2-7
D: -
V: TRBV6-5
DNA: TGTGCCAGCAGTTACTCGAACTCTGCCACCTACGAGCAGTACTTC
CDR3: CASSYSNSATYEQYF

size: -
J: TRBJ1-4
D: -
V: TRBV6-1
DNA: TGTGCCAGCAGTGAAGCCAACAGAGCAACTAATGAAAAACTGTTTTTT
CDR3: CASSEANRATNEKLFF

size: -
J: TRBJ2-3
D: TRBD2
V: TRBV9
DNA: TGTGCCAGCAGTGTGGTAGCGGGGGGAACAGATACGCAGTATTTT
CDR3: CASSVVAGGTDTQYF

size: -
J: TRBJ2-7
D: -
V: TRBV2
DNA: TGTGCCAGCAGTGACTCTATAGTGGGGCAGATTTTCCCATACGAGCAGTACTTC
CDR3: CASSDSIVGQIFPYEQYF

size: -
J: TRBJ1-3
D: -
V: TRBV4-2
DNA: TGTGCCAGCAGCCAACATGGGACGGCGGACTCCTCGGGGGACACCATATATTTT
CDR3: CASSQHGTADSSGDTIYF

size: -
J: TRBJ2-1
D: TRBD2
V: TRBV5-1
DNA: TGCGCCAGCAGCTTGGGGGGCCGGGGGGGACCCTTCTCGAGTGAGCAGTTCTTC
CDR3: CASSLGGRGGPFSSEQFF

size: -
J: TRBJ1-2
D: -
V: TRBV5-1
DNA: TGCGCCAGCACCCCCGGGACTTATAACTATGGCTACACCTTC
CDR3: CASTPGTYNYGYTF

size: -
J: TRBJ2-3
D: TRBD1
V: TRBV24-1
DNA: TGTGCCACTAATGACAGGGGCCGCACAGATACGCAGTATTTT
CDR3: CATNDRGRTDTQYF

size: -
J: TRBJ1-1
D: -
V: TRBV5-4
DNA: TGTGCCAGCAGCTCGCGGGGGAACACTGAAGCTTTCTTT
CDR3: CASSSRGNTEAFF

size: -
J: TRBJ2-1
D: TRBD2
V: TRBV5-1
DNA: TGCGCCAGCAGCCCAGGGACTAGCGGGGGTTACAATGAGCAGTTCTTC
CDR3: CASSPGTSGGYNEQFF

size: -
J: TRBJ1-1
D: TRBD1
V: TRBV19
DNA: TGTGCCAGTAATTCAAGGACAGGGGCGTTGAACACTGAAGCTTTCTTT
CDR3: CASNSRTGALNTEAFF

size: -
J: TRBJ2-2
D: TRBD2
V: TRBV5-4
DNA: TGTGCCAGCAGACCCGGACTAGCGGGGGGTCCCACCGGGGAGCTGTTTTTT
CDR3: CASRPGLAGGPTGELFF

size: -
J: TRBJ2-7
D: -
V: TRBV27
DNA: TGTGCCAGCAGTTTACTAGCGACCACCTACGAGCAGTACTTC
CDR3: CASSLLATTYEQYF

size: -
J: TRBJ2-1
D: -
V: TRBV2
DNA: TGTGCCAGCAGTGTGGGGGGAGCCTCCTACAATGAGCAGTTCTTC
CDR3: CASSVGGASYNEQFF

size: -
J: TRBJ2-5
D: -
V: TRBV10-3
DNA: TGTGCCACCGCTACGGGGGGCAAAGAGACCCAGTACTTC
CDR3: CATATGGKETQYF

size: -
J: TRBJ1-4
D: -
V: TRBV19
DNA: TGTGCCAGTAGTATGGCAGGGTCAGCTAATGAAAAACTGTTTTTT
CDR3: CASSMAGSANEKLFF

size: -
J: TRBJ1-2
D: -
V: TRBV9
DNA: TGTGCCAGCAGCGTAGGGACAATTAACCTCAGTGGCTACACCTTC
CDR3: CASSVGTINLSGYTF

size: few
J: TRBJ1-1
D: -
V: TRBV7-6
DNA: TGTGCCAGCAGCTTAGCGAAGCTACCGAACACTGAAGCTTTCTTT
CDR3: CASSLAKLPNTEAFF

size: once
J: TRBJ1-5
D: -
V: TRBV2
DNA: TGTGCCAGCAGTGTGGGGGCGCGAAGCAATCAGCCCCAGCATTTT
CDR3: CASSVGARSNQPQHF

size: -
J: TRBJ2-7
D: TRBD1
V: TRBV6-4
DNA: TGTGCCAGCAGTGACTCGCCGGGACAGGTGACGTCCTCCTACGAGCAGTACTTC
CDR3: CASSDSPGQVTSSYEQYF

size: -
J: TRBJ1-5
D: -
V: TRBV3-1/TRBV3-2
DNA: TGTGCCAGCAGTCTACAGGTTAGCAATCAGCCCCAGCATTTT
CDR3: CASSLQVSNQPQHF

size: -
J: TRBJ2-3
D: TRBD1
V: TRBV7-9
DNA: TGTGCCAGCAGCTTTGGGACAGGGGGACCAGATACGCAGTATTTT
CDR3: CASSFGTGGPDTQYF

size: -
J: TRBJ2-3
D: -
V: TRBV2
DNA: TGTGCCAGCAGTGGGGACTCCTCGGCTACGCAGTATTTT
CDR3: CASSGDSSATQYF

size: once
J: TRBJ1-1
D: -
V: TRBV6-6
DNA: TGTGCCAGCAGTTACCCGGAGGACAGTTCTGAAGCTTTCTTT
CDR3: CASSYPEDSSEAFF

size: -
J: TRBJ2-7
D: TRBD1
V: TRBV28
DNA: TGTGCCAGCAGTTTTCCAGGAGACAGGGGCTACGAGCAGTACTTC
CDR3: CASSFPGDRGYEQYF

size: -
J: TRBJ2-3
D: -
V: TRBV11-1
DNA: TGTGCCAGCGGAGGGGAAACAGATACGCAGTATTTT
CDR3: CASGGETDTQYF

size: -
J: TRBJ1-1
D: -
V: TRBV9
DNA: TGTGCCAGCAGCGTAGATCCCGGGGATAGTGGCACTGAAGCTTTCTTT
CDR3: CASSVDPGDSGTEAFF

size: -
J: TRBJ1-1
D: -
V: TRBV4-3
DNA: TGCGCCAGCAGCCTGGAGGTGTCGGTGACTGAAGCTTTCTTT
CDR3: CASSLEVSVTEAFF

size: once
J: TRBJ1-1
D: TRBD1
V: TRBV19
DNA: TGTGCCAGTAGTTTAGCACAGGGGGCACGTACTGAAGCTTTCTTT
CDR3: CASSLAQGARTEAFF

size: many
J: TRBJ1-1
D: -
V: TRBV7-3
DNA: TGTGCCAGCAGCCTCAAGGGGGGGACTGAAGCTTTCTTT
CDR3: CASSLKGGTEAFF

size: -
J: TRBJ1-1
D: -
V: TRBV5-4
DNA: TGTGCCAGCAGCTTGGGAGAGAACACTGAAGCTTTCTTT
CDR3: CASSLGENTEAFF

size: -
J: TRBJ1-5
D: -
V: TRBV12-3/TRBV12-4
DNA: TGTGCCAGCAGTTTAGCTTCTTATCAGCCCCAGCATTTT
CDR3: CASSLASYQPQHF

size: -
J: TRBJ2-7
D: -
V: TRBV5-1
DNA: TGCGCCAGCAGCTTGATAGAGGGAACCGAGCAGTACTTC
CDR3: CASSLIEGTEQYF

size: -
J: TRBJ2-2
D: -
V: TRBV5-1
DNA: TGCGCCAGCAGCTTGGCAGTGACCGGGGAGCTGTTTTTT
CDR3: CASSLAVTGELFF

size: -
J: TRBJ2-7
D: -
V: TRBV11-2
DNA: TGTGCCAGCAGCTTAGGGGGGCAACTTTGGGAGCAGTACTTC
CDR3: CASSLGGQLWEQYF

size: -
J: TRBJ1-2
D: -
V: TRBV19
DNA: TGTGCCAGTAGTATAGGGGCGAATGGCTACACCTTC
CDR3: CASSIGANGYTF

size: -
J: TRBJ1-2
D: -
V: TRBV6-1
DNA: TGTGCCAGCAGTGAAGGGCCATCCGGGACAACAATTAACTATGGCTACACCTTC
CDR3: CASSEGPSGTTINYGYTF

size: -
J: TRBJ1-3
D: -
V: TRBV5-4
DNA: TGTGCCAGCAGCTTACAGGGATCCAGTAACACCATATATTTT
CDR3: CASSLQGSSNTIYF

size: -
J: TRBJ1-3
D: -
V: TRBV7-2
DNA: TGTGCCAGCAGCCAACCTTACCGGCGGGCGGACACCATATATTTT
CDR3: CASSQPYRRADTIYF

size: -
J: TRBJ2-5
D: -
V: TRBV30
DNA: TGTGCCTGGAGTGTCCGGGGGGAGACCCAGTACTTC
CDR3: CAWSVRGETQYF

size: -
J: TRBJ2-5
D: TRBD2
V: TRBV7-2
DNA: TGTGCCAGCAGCTTAGTCTTCCGCGGGGGGGACCAAGAGACCCAGTACTTC
CDR3: CASSLVFRGGDQETQYF